Shown below are 4 T cell receptor beta chains from a single sample sequenced in a study of T cells in women clearing cervical HPV infection. Profiling relied on immunoSEQ multiplex PCR, and the TCRdb table lists in-frame clones only, not all of them. In total, the table holds nearly 35,000 clones. Sequenced: blood buffy coat. The receptors were sampled from a woman between 18 and 75 years old with a cervical HPV16 infection that either progressed to CIN3+ or cleared (not recorded which).

Partial CDR3 DNA: TGTGCCAGCAGTTTATCTAGCGGGGGCTACTACGAG. It specifies CASSLSSGGYYE. The entire CDR3 protein reads CASSLSSGGYYEQYF. The chain links TRBV12-3 or TRBV12-4 to TRBJ2-7; 10 bases are shared with TRBD2. The read finishes 3 residues shy of the CDR3 end, and the germline J gene is used to complete it. CDR3 length: 15 residues. The trim removed 2 bases at V and 3 bases at J, leaving 4 bases unmatched.

For this clone: The read stops 3 residues short of the end of the CDR3; the missing end is completed from the germline J gene. This chain connects TRBV30 to TRBJ2-1; 8 bases agree with TRBD1. Germline values: CDR1 GTSNPN, CDR2 SVGIG (reference sequence). The CDR3 loop spans 13 amino acids. J was trimmed by 7 bases and V by 0 bases; bases with no gene match: 2. The CDR3 reads CAWSVWTGNEQFF. The CDR3 DNA, read in part, is TGTGCCTGGAGTGTATGGACAGGGAATGAG.

Notes on this clone: The read comes to an end 3 residues before the CDR3 does, leaving the germline J gene to fill in the end. The chain is built from TRBV7-8 and TRBJ2-3; TRBD2 aligns across 12 bases. In germline, CDR1 is SGHVS, CDR2 FQNEAQ. J lost 5 bases, V lost 3 bases, and 6 bases had no gene match. This CDR3 is built from 16 residues. The part of the CDR3 DNA that was read is TGTGCCAGCAGCTTTCTAGCGGGGGGGCAAGGAGATACG. It codes for CASSFLAGGQGDT. In full, the CDR3 is CASSFLAGGQGDTQYF.

With respect to this clone: The sequence runs out 3 residues before the end of the CDR3; the remainder is reconstructed from the germline J gene. The genes are TRBV18 and TRBJ1-2, with unresolved D. The CDR3 sequence is 14 residues long. The germline gives CDR1 KGHSH, CDR2 LQKENI. CDR3 DNA (partial): TGTGCCAGCTCACCGGCGACTAGCGGAAGGACC. It yields the protein CASSPATSGRT. The full-length CDR3 reads as CASSPATSGRTYTF.